This T cell receptor (beta chain) was captured by sequencing in a study of early T cells in non-severe SARS-CoV-2 infection. TCRdb reanalysed the 5' RACE reads using MiXCR and keeps one entry per CDR3 protein. This sample has about 45,000 distinct CDR3 sequences, with under 14% found just once. Germline V gene sequence: CDR1 SNHLY, CDR2 FYNNEI. V gave up 4 bases and J gave up 8 bases; unmatched junction bases: 8. There are 17 residues in the CDR3. The receptor was derived from an adult who was a healthcare worker with PCR-confirmed SARS-CoV-2 infection or an uninfected control (not recorded which). The sequencing sample was made of whole blood. The chain recombines TRBV2 with TRBJ2-2, with 15 bases matching TRBD2. The CDR3 nucleotides are TGTGCCAGCAGTGGCCCGGGACTAGCGGGAGGTAAAGGGGAGCTGTTTTTT. It is translated as CASSGPGLAGGKGELFF.